Presented here are 9 T cell receptor beta chains from one specimen sequenced in a study of T cells after yellow fever vaccination. One entry per CDR3 protein, called by TCRdb with MiXCR from the 5' RACE reads. The repertoire has approximately 240,000 distinct CDR3 sequences, approximately 3.6% of them found once; the top ten carry approximately 18%. The sample consisted of PBMCs, taken 15 days after the yellow fever booster vaccination. The source of these receptors is a man aged 18 to 29 who received the YFV17D yellow fever vaccine.

This clonotype occurred many times. This chain connects TRBV5-1 to TRBJ2-1; D remains unclear. The CDR3 sequence is 15 residues long. Germline V lookup: CDR1 SGHRS, CDR2 YFSETQ. Trimming stripped 0 bases from V and 4 bases from J, with 11 bases between. CDR3 nucleotide sequence: TGCGCCAGCAGCTTGGAGGTACAGCCTTACAATGAGCAGTTCTTC. Translated, it gives CASSLEVQPYNEQFF. The complete variable domain, with remaining parts taken from reference TRBV5-1 and TRBJ2-1, reads KAGVTQTPRYLIKTRGQQVTLSCSPISGHRSVSWYQQTPGQGLQFLFEYFSETQRNKGNFPGRFSGRQFSNSRSEMNVSTLELGDSALYLCASSLEVQPYNEQFFGPGTRLTVL.

In this sample, this clonotype turned up many times. The missing conserved phenylalanine or tryptophan at the end of this CDR3 makes a read error likely. No DNA is shown, since the ends of the CDR3 on it are uncertain; the CDR3 is the one TCRdb lists. The chain couples TRBV5-5 to TRBJ1-6; the table's D call TRBD1 went unverified against the DNA. Germline CDR1 and CDR2: SGHKS and YYEKEE (reference sequence). The CDR3 length equals 12 residues, ends included. The CDR3 spells CASSLDSQGSPI.

This clonotype showed up many times. The V and J genes are TRBV4-2 and TRBJ1-5, with 7 bases aligning to TRBD1. Germline V gives CDR1 LGHNA, CDR2 YNFKEQ. The CDR3 length is 15 residues. V was pared by 1 base and J by 5 bases, with 5 bases of the junction left unmatched. As DNA, the CDR3 is TGTGCCAGCAGCCAAGGCGTAACAGGGGATCAGCCCCAGCATTTT. This translates into CASSQGVTGDQPQHF.

This clonotype was observed many times. The chain employs TRBV20-1 and TRBJ2-1; D uncertain. This CDR3 has 13 amino acids. CDR1 is DFQATT, CDR2 SNEGSKA, per germline (reference sequence). Trimming took off 6 bases at V and 5 bases at J, with 14 bases between the two ends. The CDR3 DNA is TGCAGTGCCGTGGCCAGTCTGAACAATGAGCAGTTCTTC. Protein: CSAVASLNNEQFF.

The table lists this clonotype with many counts. The chain couples TRBV5-1 to TRBJ1-2; D may be TRBD1 (5 bases). From germline, CDR1 is SGHRS and CDR2 YFSETQ. With 6 bases removed from V and 5 bases from J, the gap between germline ends came to 20 bases. The CDR3 length is 15 residues. The DNA for the CDR3 is TGCGCCAGCAAGAGGACACACGAATCGATTTATGGCTACACCTTC. Amino acid sequence: CASKRTHESIYGYTF.

This clonotype came up many times. The V and J genes are TRBV5-1 and TRBJ2-5; D is perhaps TRBD2 (6 bases). Per germline, CDR1 SGHRS and CDR2 YFSETQ. With 2 bases removed from V and 4 bases from J, the gap between germline ends came to 15 bases. This CDR3 comprises 15 residues. The chain's CDR3 is CASSFLGSGVETQYF. CDR3 DNA sequence: TGCGCCAGCAGCTTTTTGGGTAGCGGCGTAGAGACCCAGTACTTC. The full variable domain, completed using reference TRBV5-1 and TRBJ2-5, is KAGVTQTPRYLIKTRGQQVTLSCSPISGHRSVSWYQQTPGQGLQFLFEYFSETQRNKGNFPGRFSGRQFSNSRSEMNVSTLELGDSALYLCASSFLGSGVETQYFGPGTRLLVL.

This clonotype has ten or more counts. The chain is built from TRBV20-1 and TRBJ1-2; TRBD1 agrees at 10 bases. The length of the CDR3 is 14 residues. V lost 6 bases and J lost 1; bases outside the gene matches: 5. The germline gives CDR1 DFQATT, CDR2 SNEGSKA (reference sequence). The CDR3 sequence is CSASGTGVNYGYTF. DNA of the CDR3: TGCAGTGCGAGCGGGACAGGGGTTAACTATGGCTACACCTTC.

Many counts were recorded for this clonotype. The J gene is TRBJ1-2, the V gene TRBV11-1; 7 bases map to TRBD1. The CDR3 is 18 residues long. V was pared by 5 bases and J by 3 bases, with 18 bases of the junction left unmatched. CDR1 and CDR2 (germline): SGHAT, FQDESV (reference sequence). The CDR3 here is CASSAGGTAPPDDYGYTF. As DNA, the CDR3 is TGTGCCAGCAGCGCCGGCGGGACAGCACCACCAGATGACTATGGCTACACCTTC.

This clonotype has ten or more counts. The chain couples TRBV5-5 to TRBJ1-6, with D possibly matching TRBD1 (6 bases). The length of the CDR3 is 14 residues. Per germline, CDR1 SGHKS and CDR2 YYEKEE (reference sequence). Trimming left V 2 bases short and J 8 bases short, with 11 bases between. CDR3: CASSLAQGDSPLHF. The CDR3, as DNA: TGTGCCAGCAGCTTAGCACAGGGTGATTCACCCCTCCACTTT.